This passage covers 17 T cell receptor beta chains from one sample sequenced in a study of control samples from healthy donors and cancer patients. Measured with immunoSEQ multiplex PCR; TCRdb has only the in-frame clones, and not every one. This sample has around 30,000 clones, with approximately 93% found just once. The sequenced sample consisted of PBMCs. Every receptor here comes from a man aged 35 to 55 with colorectal cancer.

The CDR3 loop is CASSLGPSLPYEQYF. As DNA, the CDR3 is TGCGCCAGCAGCTTGGGACCGTCTCTACCCTACGAGCAGTACTTC. The V and J genes are TRBV5-1 and TRBJ2-7; D not certain. CDR1 and CDR2 (germline): SGHRS, YFSETQ. Trimming shortened V by 0 bases and J by 2 bases, and 12 bases separated the two germline ends. This CDR3 has 15 amino acids.

The rearrangement links TRBV7-3 to TRBJ2-1, with D tentatively TRBD1 (7 bases). V was shortened by 5 bases and J by 6 bases, with 23 bases between the two germline ends. The CDR3 has 17 residues. The germline V gene has CDR1 SGHTA and CDR2 FQGTGA. CDR3 sequence (DNA): TGTGCCAGCAGCAGAGGAGGGGGCGGGCTCGTAGGCAATGAGCAGTTCTTC. Its protein is CASSRGGGGLVGNEQFF.

The genes are TRBV7-6 and TRBJ1-6; the match to TRBD1 covers 8 bases. The CDR3 runs to 16 residues. The V and J ends lost 4 bases and 14 bases, in that order; junction bases with no gene match: 16. The germline CDR1 and CDR2 sequences are SGHVS and FNYEAQ. CDR3 DNA: TGTGCCAGCAGCTCCTACGCCGGGACAGGACTACTCGCCCTCCACTTT. It encodes CASSSYAGTGLLALHF.

The rearrangement joins TRBV6-5 to TRBJ1-5; unclear D gene. The germline CDR1 and CDR2 sequences are MNHEY and SVGAGI. Trimming stripped 6 bases from V and 3 bases from J, with 6 bases between. CDR3 length: 12 residues. CDR3 region: CASRQPNQPQHF. The CDR3 nucleotides are TGTGCCAGCAGGCAGCCCAATCAGCCCCAGCATTTT.

V is TRBV19 and J is TRBJ1-5; 11 positions agree with TRBD1. This CDR3 is 15 amino acids long. CDR1 and CDR2 from the germline V gene are LNHDA and SQIVND (reference sequence). V was clipped by 4 bases and J by 7 bases; unmatched bases: 6. Here the CDR3 DNA reads TGTGCCAGTAGTAGTGGACAGGGGGCTGTCCAGCCCCAGCATTTT. Translation: CASSSGQGAVQPQHF.

This chain joins TRBV6-6 and TRBJ2-2; 10 bases fit TRBD2. Germline trimming cut 6 bases from V and 5 bases from J; bases unmatched to any gene: 6. CDR1 MNHNY and CDR2 SVGAGI come from the germline V gene (reference sequence). The CDR3 loop spans 15 amino acids. The DNA of the CDR3 is TGTGCCAGCAGCGATAGCGGGGGGCGGACCGGGGAGCTGTTTTTT. It codes for CASSDSGGRTGELFF.

The rearrangement joins TRBV5-1 to TRBJ1-2; no clear D. Germline CDR1 SGHRS, CDR2 YFSETQ. Trimming stripped 0 bases from V and 4 bases from J, with 13 bases between. There are 15 residues in the CDR3. CDR3 sequence reads: CASSLGHGGRYGYTF. The CDR3, as DNA: TGCGCCAGCAGCTTGGGCCATGGAGGCCGCTATGGCTACACCTTC.

The gene calls are TRBV14 and TRBJ1-1; TRBD1 aligns across 8 bases. Unmatched junction bases numbered 3, after V lost 5 bases and J lost 10 bases. Germline CDR1 SGHDN, CDR2 FVKESK. CDR3 length: 11 residues. The CDR3 nucleotides are TGTGCCAGCAGCGCGACAGGGGCAGCTTTCTTT. Its translation is CASSATGAAFF.

The chain recombines TRBV4-1 with TRBJ2-1, with a tentative D call TRBD2 (6 bases). Germline loops: CDR1 MGHRA, CDR2 YSYEKL. Between the trimmed V and J ends, which lost 0 bases and 9 bases, there was a span of 15 bases. This CDR3 spans 15 amino acids. The CDR3 nucleotides are TGCGCCAGCAGCCAAGAACAGACTAGACGCGGTGAGCAGTTCTTC. Translation gives CASSQEQTRRGEQFF.

The chain carries TRBV9 and TRBJ1-4; 7 bases fit TRBD1. The J segment lost 8 bases and the V segment lost 0 bases, leaving 7 bases of the junction unmatched. CDR3 length: 15 amino acids. Looked up from germline, CDR1 is SGDLS and CDR2 is YYNGEE. The CDR3 bases are TGTGCCAGCAGCGTAGCCGGCAGGGGGAGCGAAAAACTGTTTTTT. Residues: CASSVAGRGSEKLFF. The variable domain in full, with the rest retrieved from reference TRBV9 and TRBJ1-4, is DSGVTQTPKHLITATGQRVTLRCSPRSGDLSVYWYQQSLDQGLQFLIQYYNGEERAKGNILERFSAQQFPDLHSELNLSSLELGDSALYFCASSVAGRGSEKLFFGSGTQLSVL.

Here the CDR3 reads CASSLRGHGDQPQHF. The CDR3 bases are TGTGCCAGCAGCTTGAGGGGCCACGGAGATCAGCCCCAGCATTTT. The chain joins TRBV11-1 to TRBJ1-5; TRBD1 might be the D (5 bases). V was cut by 3 bases and J by 5 bases, with 14 bases left in between. The germline CDR1 and CDR2 sequences are SGHAT and FQDESV (reference sequence). CDR3 length: 15 residues.

V usage is TRBV27 and J usage is TRBJ2-2; the D is unclear. Germline V gives CDR1 MNHEY, CDR2 SMNVEV (reference sequence). V was trimmed by 3 bases and J by 8 bases, leaving 13 bases between them. The CDR3 contains 14 residues. The DNA of the CDR3 is TGTGCCAGCAGTTTGGGGTTCCGGGCGGGGGAGCTGTTTTTT. As protein: CASSLGFRAGELFF.

The CDR3 DNA sequence: TGTGCCAGCAGCTCCGGTAATACTGGAAACACCATATATTTT. Translated: CASSSGNTGNTIYF. The chain recombines TRBV7-3 with TRBJ1-3, with no clear D. Trimming cost V 4 bases and J 2 bases, with 9 bases left between them. The length of the CDR3 is 14 residues. CDR1 and CDR2 from the germline V gene are SGHTA and FQGTGA.

The chain has TRBV4-1 and TRBJ1-1, with 7 positions matching TRBD1. The CDR3 has 16 residues. V shed 0 bases and J 0 bases; nucleotides not matched to a gene: 4. Germline loops: CDR1 MGHRA, CDR2 YSYEKL. CDR3: CASSQDPGTVNTEAFF. CDR3 in DNA: TGCGCCAGCAGCCAAGATCCAGGGACAGTGAACACTGAAGCTTTCTTT.

This clone was counted once. The chain has TRBV30 and TRBJ2-5; D remains unclear. Per germline, CDR1 GTSNPN and CDR2 SVGIG (reference sequence). The CDR3 is 12 amino acids. V lost 0 bases, J lost 5 bases, and 7 bases lay in between. The CDR3 loop reads CAWSVISETQYF. For the CDR3, the DNA is TGTGCCTGGAGTGTAATTTCGGAGACCCAGTACTTC.

This chain connects TRBV12-3 or TRBV12-4 to TRBJ2-5, with D possibly matching TRBD2 (5 bases). The CDR3 sequence is 13 residues long. Trimming shortened V by 3 bases and J by 3 bases, and 8 bases separated the two germline ends. The CDR3 DNA sequence: TGTGCCAGCAGTTTCGCGGGTAAAGAGACCCAGTACTTC. Translation: CASSFAGKETQYF.

The rearrangement links TRBV19 to TRBJ1-2; 9 nucleotides line up with TRBD1. CDR3 length: 14 residues. Unmatched junction bases numbered 4, after V lost 5 bases and J lost 3 bases. Per germline, CDR1 LNHDA and CDR2 SQIVND (reference sequence). CDR3 sequence: CASSGRTGDYGYTF. The CDR3 nucleotides read TGTGCCAGTAGTGGACGGACAGGGGACTATGGCTACACCTTC.